The TCR beta chain described here comes from a study of monozygotic twins with inflammatory bowel disease. This CDR3 region has 13 residues. TCRdb reanalyzed the 5' RACE reads, giving one entry per CDR3 protein sequence and no DNA. The table lists approximately 400,000 distinct CDR3 sequences, with 2% to 2.5% in the top ten. This chain uses TRBV12-3 or TRBV12-4 with TRBJ1-2; TCRdb returns TRBD1, unconfirmable since there is no DNA. Sequences were obtained from blood. This receptor was taken from a human donor with ulcerative colitis or Crohn's disease, or a healthy co-twin of an affected twin (not recorded which). The CDR3 loop reads CASTPDLNYGYTF.